Sequencing of this T cell receptor (beta chain) was carried out in a study of T cell clonotyping in hematopoietic cell transplantation. Study-level results: Few recipient clonotypes overlapped donors; over 95% were de novo at given depth.

Generated by immunoSEQ multiplex PCR, the TCRdb table keeps only in-frame clones and is missing some. The sample carries approximately 44,000 clones, 85% recorded once. On this clone: Its antigen remains unknown.

Time point given: recipient sample about 28 days before transplant, after cytoreduction. Germline V gene lookup returns CDR1 LGHNA and CDR2 YNFKEQ. The CDR3 sequence is 12 residues long. Trimming took 3 bases from V and 8 from J, leaving 7 bases between them. The chain combines TRBV4-2 with TRBJ1-4, with D unclear. The clonotype originates from a man aged 60-69 years with acute myeloid leukemia. Some clones in this sample may be carry-over from other donors' samples. The material was peripheral blood mononuclear cells, obtained before stem cell transplant. CDR3 sequence: CASSHNREKLFF. The CDR3 DNA is TGTGCCAGCAGCCACAACAGAGAAAAACTGTTTTTT.